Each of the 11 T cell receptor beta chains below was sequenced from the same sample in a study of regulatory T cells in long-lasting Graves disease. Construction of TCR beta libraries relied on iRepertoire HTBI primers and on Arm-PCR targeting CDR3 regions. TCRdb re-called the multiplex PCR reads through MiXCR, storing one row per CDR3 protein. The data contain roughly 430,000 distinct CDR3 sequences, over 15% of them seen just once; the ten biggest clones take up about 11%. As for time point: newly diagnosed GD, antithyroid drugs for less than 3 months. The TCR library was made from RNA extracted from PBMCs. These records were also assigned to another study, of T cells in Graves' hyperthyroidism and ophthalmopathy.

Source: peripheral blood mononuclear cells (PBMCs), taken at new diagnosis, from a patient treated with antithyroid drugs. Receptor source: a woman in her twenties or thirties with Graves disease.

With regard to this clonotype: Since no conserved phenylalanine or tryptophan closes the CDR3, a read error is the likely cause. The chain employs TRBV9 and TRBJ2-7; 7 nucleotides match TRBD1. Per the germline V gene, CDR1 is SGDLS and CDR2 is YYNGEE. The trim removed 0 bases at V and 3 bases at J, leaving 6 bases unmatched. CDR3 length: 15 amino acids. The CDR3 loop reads CASSVAPDRYYEQYL. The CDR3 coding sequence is TGTGCCAGCAGCGTAGCCCCGGACAGGTACTACGAGCAGTACCTC.

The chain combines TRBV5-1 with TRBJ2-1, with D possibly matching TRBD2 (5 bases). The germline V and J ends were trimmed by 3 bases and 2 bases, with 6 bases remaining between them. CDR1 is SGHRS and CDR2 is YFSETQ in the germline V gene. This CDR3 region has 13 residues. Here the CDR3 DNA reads TGCGCCAGCAGCTGGAGGCCCTACAATGAGCAGTTCTTC. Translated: CASSWRPYNEQFF.

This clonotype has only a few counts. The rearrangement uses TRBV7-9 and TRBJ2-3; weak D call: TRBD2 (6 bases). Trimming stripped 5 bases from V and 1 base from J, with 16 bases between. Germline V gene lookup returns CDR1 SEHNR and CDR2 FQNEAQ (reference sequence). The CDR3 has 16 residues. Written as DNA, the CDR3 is TGTGCCAGCAGCCTCCTTGGCGGGGATGGCACAGATACGCAGTATTTT. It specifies CASSLLGGDGTDTQYF.

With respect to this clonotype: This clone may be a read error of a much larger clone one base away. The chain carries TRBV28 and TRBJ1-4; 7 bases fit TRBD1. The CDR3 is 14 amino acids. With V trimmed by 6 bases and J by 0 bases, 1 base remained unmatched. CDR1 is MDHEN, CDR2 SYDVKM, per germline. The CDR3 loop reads CASSGTATNEKLFF. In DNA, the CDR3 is TGTGCCAGCAGCGGGACAGCAACTAATGAAAAACTGTTTTTT.

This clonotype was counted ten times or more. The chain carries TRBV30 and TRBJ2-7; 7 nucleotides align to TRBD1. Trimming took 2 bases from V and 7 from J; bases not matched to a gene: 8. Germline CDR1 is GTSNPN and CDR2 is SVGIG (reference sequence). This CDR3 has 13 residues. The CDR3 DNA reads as TGTGCCTGGAGTTATTTGCCACAGGGGGAGCAGTACTTC. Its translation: CAWSYLPQGEQYF.

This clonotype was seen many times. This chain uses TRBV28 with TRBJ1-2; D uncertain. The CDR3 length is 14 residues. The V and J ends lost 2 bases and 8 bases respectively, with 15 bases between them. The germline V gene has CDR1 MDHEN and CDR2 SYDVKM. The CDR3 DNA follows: TGTGCCAGCAGTTTAAGTCGGGCGCCCCGCGGCTACACCTTC. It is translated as CASSLSRAPRGYTF.

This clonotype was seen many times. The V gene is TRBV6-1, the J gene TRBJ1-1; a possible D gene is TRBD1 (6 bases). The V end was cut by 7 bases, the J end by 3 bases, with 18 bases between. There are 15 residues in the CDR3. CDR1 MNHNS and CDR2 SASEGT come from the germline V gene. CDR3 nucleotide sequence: TGTGCCAGCATCCACGGGGGCAGGCCTCACACTGAAGCTTTCTTT. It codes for CASIHGGRPHTEAFF.

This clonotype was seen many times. This chain's CDR3 is CASSSLPGLAVYNEQFF. The CDR3 DNA reads as TGTGCCAGCAGTTCACTCCCGGGACTAGCGGTATACAATGAGCAGTTCTTC. The V gene is TRBV28, the J gene TRBJ2-1, with TRBD2 identical over 11 bases. J was trimmed by 4 bases and V by 4 bases; bases with no gene match: 9. Germline V gene lookup returns CDR1 MDHEN and CDR2 SYDVKM. The CDR3 is made up of 17 amino acids.

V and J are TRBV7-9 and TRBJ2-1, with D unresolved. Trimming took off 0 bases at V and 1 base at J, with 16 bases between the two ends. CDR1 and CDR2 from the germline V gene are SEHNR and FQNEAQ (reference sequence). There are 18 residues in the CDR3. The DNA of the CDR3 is TGTGCCAGCAGCTTAGCGCGGCCGGGTCGGTCGTCCTACAATGAGCAGTTCTTC. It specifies CASSLARPGRSSYNEQFF.

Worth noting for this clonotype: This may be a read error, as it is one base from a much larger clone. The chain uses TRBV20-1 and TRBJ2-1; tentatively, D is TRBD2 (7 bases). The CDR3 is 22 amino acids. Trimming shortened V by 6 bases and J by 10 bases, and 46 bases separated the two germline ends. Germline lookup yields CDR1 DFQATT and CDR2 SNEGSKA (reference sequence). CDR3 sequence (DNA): TGCAGTGCCGGGGGGCGTTTGCGGGAGAATGAGTGGCGTAGTCCTCTTCCTTACGAGCAGTTCTTC. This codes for CSAGGRLRENEWRSPLPYEQFF.

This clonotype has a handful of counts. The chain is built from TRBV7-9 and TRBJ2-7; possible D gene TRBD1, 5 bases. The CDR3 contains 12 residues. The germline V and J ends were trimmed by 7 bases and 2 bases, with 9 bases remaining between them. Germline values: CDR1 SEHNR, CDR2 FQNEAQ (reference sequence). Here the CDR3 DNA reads TGTGCCAGCATTGCAGGGACCTACGAGCAGTACTTC. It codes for CASIAGTYEQYF. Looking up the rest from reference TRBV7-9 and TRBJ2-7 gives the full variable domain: DTGVSQNPRHKITKRGQNVTFRCDPISEHNRLYWYRQTLGQGPEFLTYFQNEAQLEKSRLLSDRFSAERPKGSFSTLEIQRTEQGDSAMYLCASIAGTYEQYFGPGTRLTVT.